Below are 2 T cell receptor beta chains sequenced from a single sample in a study of T cells in Graves' hyperthyroidism and ophthalmopathy. TCR beta CDR3 sequences were amplified from RNA transcripts. First-round RT-PCR targeting the TCR CDR3 was performed with the HTBI primer set. TCRdb processed the multiplex PCR reads anew with MiXCR; each CDR3 protein has one entry. The repertoire includes 530,000 or so distinct CDR3 sequences, roughly a sixth of them detected once, and roughly 18% sits in the top ten. Sequenced input: blood. The receptors come from a woman aged 18 to 35 with Graves' ophthalmopathy.

This clonotype was recorded many times. CDR3 sequence (DNA): TGTGCCTGGAATACAGGGACCTACGAGCAGTACTTC. Protein: CAWNTGTYEQYF. The chain couples TRBV30 to TRBJ2-7, with D possibly being TRBD1 (6 bases). Germline CDR1 and CDR2: GTSNPN and SVGIG (reference sequence). This CDR3 has 12 residues. Trimming stripped 4 bases from V and 2 bases from J, with 9 bases between.

The V and J genes are TRBV6-6 and TRBJ1-6; D remains unclear. CDR1 is MNHNY and CDR2 is SVGAGI in the germline V gene (reference sequence). The CDR3 runs 18 residues. V lost 0 bases and J 0 bases, leaving 12 bases between the germline ends. The DNA of the CDR3 is TGTGCCAGCAGTTACTCGGGTTCCGGGAGCTCCTATAATTCACCCCTCCACTTT. This sequence encodes CASSYSGSGSSYNSPLHF.